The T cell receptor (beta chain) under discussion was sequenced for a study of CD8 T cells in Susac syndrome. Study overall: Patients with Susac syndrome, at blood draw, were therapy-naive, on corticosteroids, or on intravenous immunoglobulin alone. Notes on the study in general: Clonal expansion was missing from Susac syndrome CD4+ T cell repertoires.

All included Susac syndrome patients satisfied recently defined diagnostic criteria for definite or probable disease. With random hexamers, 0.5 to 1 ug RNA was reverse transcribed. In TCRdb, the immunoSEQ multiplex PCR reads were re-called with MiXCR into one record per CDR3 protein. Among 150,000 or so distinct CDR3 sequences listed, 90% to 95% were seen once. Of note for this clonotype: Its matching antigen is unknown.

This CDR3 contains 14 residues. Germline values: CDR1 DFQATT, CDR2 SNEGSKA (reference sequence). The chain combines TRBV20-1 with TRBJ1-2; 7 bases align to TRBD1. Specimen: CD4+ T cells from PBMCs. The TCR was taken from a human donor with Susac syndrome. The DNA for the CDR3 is TGCGTGCCGGGGGTTCGACAGGGTTCGATTGGCTACACCTTC. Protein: CVPGVRQGSIGYTF.